Listed here is a single T cell receptor (beta chain). The sample comes from a study of blood T cell repertoires in COVID-19. Looking at the study overall: COVID-19 samples, acute and convalescent, were from the United States, Italy and Spain.

Germline-derived CDR1 and CDR2 are SGHDT and YYEEEE. With 5 bases removed from V and 0 bases from J, the gap between germline ends came to 9 bases. The CDR3 is made up of 14 amino acids. The method was immunoSEQ multiplex PCR; TCRdb's version includes in-frame clones alone and lacks a portion of them. The data contain approximately 170,000 clones, 65% to 85% of them seen just once; the ten biggest clones take up about 5.6%. The sequence was collected from a man aged 35 to 55 who had recovered from COVID-19. This sequence joins TRBV5-6 and TRBJ1-5; D is unclear. The sample taken for sequencing was PBMCs or T cells enriched from blood (not recorded which). The CDR3 reads CASRKLSSNQPQHF. The CDR3 DNA reads TGTGCCAGCAGGAAACTATCTAGCAATCAGCCCCAGCATTTT.